These T cell receptor beta chains were read from a single sample in a study of blood T cell repertoires in COVID-19. Assay used: immunoSEQ multiplex PCR; TCRdb lists only in-frame clones, some missing. The sample gives about 170,000 clones, 70% to 90% of which show up once; roughly 11% is in the top ten. Sequencing was done on a sample of peripheral blood. These receptors were taken from a woman aged 60-75 years with COVID-19, enrolled during active disease. CDR3s include the opening cysteine and the closing phenylalanine or tryptophan. D genes are given only for firm matches. A clone size is listed for some rows: how often the clone was seen (once, few, many), or a class if it is expanded.

clone_size: NA
j_call: TRBJ2-2
d_call: TRBD1
v_call: TRBV24-1
cdr3_nt: TGTGCCACCGGGACAGAGTATCCCGGGGAGCTGTTTTTT
cdr3_aa: CATGTEYPGELFF

clone_size: NA
j_call: TRBJ2-3
d_call: TRBD2
v_call: TRBV19
cdr3_nt: TGTGCCAGTAGTATGGGACTAGCGGGAGGGATTAGCACAGATACGCAGTATTTT
cdr3_aa: CASSMGLAGGISTDTQYF

clone_size: NA
j_call: TRBJ2-7
d_call: NA
v_call: TRBV4-2
cdr3_nt: TGTGCCAGCAGCCACCGAGGACAGGAGGGTCGATACGAGCAGTACTTC
cdr3_aa: CASSHRGQEGRYEQYF

clone_size: once
j_call: TRBJ2-7
d_call: TRBD2
v_call: TRBV28
cdr3_nt: TGTGCCAGCAGTCCTGCCCTAGCGGGAGGGACCGAGCAGTACTTC
cdr3_aa: CASSPALAGGTEQYF

clone_size: NA
j_call: TRBJ2-5
d_call: TRBD2
v_call: TRBV4-2
cdr3_nt: TGTGCCAGCAGCCATCCTGGAGGTCCTAGCGGGAGTCAAGAGACCCAGTACTTC
cdr3_aa: CASSHPGGPSGSQETQYF

clone_size: NA
j_call: TRBJ1-6
d_call: TRBD1
v_call: TRBV6-6
cdr3_nt: TGTGCCAGCAACACGCAGACAGGGGGAGGATCACCCCTCCACTTT
cdr3_aa: CASNTQTGGGSPLHF

clone_size: NA
j_call: TRBJ1-5
d_call: NA
v_call: TRBV19
cdr3_nt: TGTGCCAGCAGCACGCGGGGGACGGCTTACAATCAGCCCCAGCATTTT
cdr3_aa: CASSTRGTAYNQPQHF

clone_size: NA
j_call: TRBJ2-4
d_call: TRBD2
v_call: TRBV4-3
cdr3_nt: TGCGCCAGCAGCCAATGGCTAGCGGAGAACATTCAGTACTTC
cdr3_aa: CASSQWLAENIQYF

clone_size: NA
j_call: TRBJ1-1
d_call: NA
v_call: TRBV25-1
cdr3_nt: TGTGCCAGCAGTGATCCGGGATTTAACACTGAAGCTTTCTTT
cdr3_aa: CASSDPGFNTEAFF

clone_size: NA
j_call: TRBJ2-5
d_call: TRBD1
v_call: TRBV18
cdr3_nt: TGTGCCAGCTCACCCGGACAGGGAGCAGAGACCCAGTACTTC
cdr3_aa: CASSPGQGAETQYF

clone_size: NA
j_call: TRBJ2-7
d_call: NA
v_call: TRBV5-1
cdr3_nt: TGCGCCAGCAGCTTGGGCGGAGTCCCCTACGAGCAGTACTTC
cdr3_aa: CASSLGGVPYEQYF

clone_size: NA
j_call: TRBJ1-5
d_call: NA
v_call: TRBV19
cdr3_nt: TGTGCCAGTAATTCCGGTAACAGCAATCAGCCCCAGCATTTT
cdr3_aa: CASNSGNSNQPQHF

clone_size: NA
j_call: TRBJ2-1
d_call: TRBD2
v_call: TRBV7-7
cdr3_nt: TGTGCTAGCAGCCTCGGGACTAAAAACAATGAGCAGTTCTTC
cdr3_aa: CASSLGTKNNEQFF

clone_size: NA
j_call: TRBJ2-5
d_call: TRBD2
v_call: TRBV19
cdr3_nt: TGTGCCAGTACTACTAGCGGGAGGTCCCAAGAGACCCAGTACTTC
cdr3_aa: CASTTSGRSQETQYF